What follows are 13 T cell receptor beta chains derived from one specimen sequenced in a study of T cell responses to AZD1222 COVID-19 vaccine. Repertoires were generated with immunoSEQ multiplex PCR, while TCRdb's copy carries only in-frame clones and drops some. The repertoire holds under 95,000 clones, 70% to 90% seen once, with about 8% in the top ten. The sequences come from peripheral blood, collected on day 0 of AZD1222 vaccination. The receptors were sampled from an adult in good health.

This chain links TRBV6-5 with TRBJ1-1; 8 nucleotides match TRBD1. This CDR3 has 13 amino acids. The V and J ends lost 6 bases and 5 bases, in that order; junction bases with no gene match: 5. Germline V gene data show CDR1 as MNHEY and CDR2 as SVGAGI. The CDR3 spells CASSWDRLTEAFF. CDR3 DNA: TGTGCCAGCAGCTGGGACAGGCTAACTGAAGCTTTCTTT.

This clone came up a few times. The J gene is TRBJ1-6, the V gene TRBV12-3 or TRBV12-4; D is ambiguous. V dropped 1 base and J dropped 11 bases, with 6 bases sitting between them. CDR3 length: 12 residues. In nucleotides, the CDR3 is TGTGCCAGCAGTTTAGGGTCAGCACCCCTCCACTTT. Its translation is CASSLGSAPLHF.

This clone has a handful of counts. The chain carries TRBV7-9 and TRBJ1-1; weak D call: TRBD1 (5 bases). This CDR3 is 13 amino acids long. Trimming stripped 2 bases from V and 6 bases from J, with 10 bases between. Germline values: CDR1 SEHNR, CDR2 FQNEAQ (reference sequence). CDR3 in DNA: TGTGCCAGCAGCTTATGGGACGGGTCTGAAGCTTTCTTT. Amino acids: CASSLWDGSEAFF. The full variable domain, in which reference TRBV7-9 and TRBJ1-1 provide the parts outside the CDR3, is DTGVSQNPRHKITKRGQNVTFRCDPISEHNRLYWYRQTLGQGPEFLTYFQNEAQLEKSRLLSDRFSAERPKGSFSTLEIQRTEQGDSAMYLCASSLWDGSEAFFGQGTRLTVV.

The rearrangement links TRBV30 to TRBJ1-5, with D unresolved. CDR3 size: 13 residues. Germline V CDR1 and CDR2: GTSNPN, SVGIG (reference sequence). The V end lost 0 bases, the J end lost 2 bases, and 5 bases lay between the germline ends. This CDR3 reads CAWSVSGNQPQHF. CDR3 sequence (DNA): TGTGCCTGGAGTGTGTCGGGCAATCAGCCCCAGCATTTT.

The chain carries TRBV7-9 and TRBJ2-1; no firm D call. The CDR3 consists of 13 residues. The V gene's germline CDR1 is SEHNR and CDR2 FQNEAQ (reference sequence). Trimming took 1 base from V and 8 from J, leaving 9 bases between them. CDR3 amino acids: CASSLDGPHEQFF. The DNA for the CDR3 is TGTGCCAGCAGCTTAGATGGTCCCCATGAGCAGTTCTTC.

V and J are TRBV29-1 and TRBJ1-2; D gene uncertain. V dropped 7 bases and J dropped 2 bases, with 14 bases sitting between them. The CDR3 spans 13 residues. Looked up from germline, CDR1 is SQVTM and CDR2 is ANQGSEA. CDR3 residues: CSDRSSVNYGYTF. Written as DNA, the CDR3 is TGCAGCGACCGCTCATCAGTCAACTATGGCTACACCTTC.

The gene calls are TRBV28 and TRBJ1-4; no clear D gene. The CDR3 runs to 14 residues. Germline CDR1 MDHEN, CDR2 SYDVKM. Trimming stripped 7 bases from V and 7 bases from J, with 16 bases between. CDR3 sequence reads: CASTPALSGEKLFF. The CDR3 bases are TGTGCCAGCACTCCGGCCCTCAGTGGTGAAAAACTGTTTTTT.

The rearrangement links TRBV7-2 to TRBJ2-7; D ambiguous. The CDR3 consists of 13 residues. Trimming stripped 3 bases from V and 2 bases from J, with 8 bases between. The V gene's germline CDR1 is SGHTA and CDR2 FQGNSA. The CDR3, as DNA: TGTGCCAGCAGCTTGGTGGAAACCTACGAGCAGTACTTC. Protein: CASSLVETYEQYF.

This clone was recorded only once. The rearrangement links TRBV6-4 to TRBJ2-7; a possible D gene is TRBD2 (5 bases). Trimming stripped 0 bases from V and 2 bases from J, with 11 bases between. The CDR3 totals 15 residues. CDR1 is MRHNA, CDR2 SNTAGT, per germline. This CDR3 reads CASSDSTRETYEQYF. In DNA, the CDR3 is TGTGCCAGCAGTGACTCGACCCGGGAAACCTACGAGCAGTACTTC.

The sample holds a few counts of this clone. This sequence joins TRBV28 and TRBJ2-2; 12 positions match TRBD1. CDR3 length: 14 amino acids. The germline V gene has CDR1 MDHEN and CDR2 SYDVKM. V was pared by 10 bases and J by 4 bases, with 4 bases of the junction left unmatched. CDR3 sequence reads: CAIGTGGVTGELFF. As DNA, the CDR3 is TGTGCCATAGGGACAGGGGGCGTCACCGGGGAGCTGTTTTTT.

The chain has TRBV19 and TRBJ2-7; D perhaps matches TRBD2 (5 bases). V lost 2 bases and J lost 5, with 13 bases in between. Germline assignment: CDR1 LNHDA and CDR2 SQIVND (reference sequence). This CDR3 is 14 amino acids long. CDR3 in amino acids: CASSIRGSSDEQYF. The CDR3 bases are TGTGCCAGTAGTATACGGGGTTCGAGTGACGAGCAGTACTTC.

The chain recombines TRBV28 with TRBJ1-1; no firm D call. The germline V and J ends were trimmed by 3 bases and 7 bases, with 9 bases remaining between them. Germline V gene sequence: CDR1 MDHEN, CDR2 SYDVKM. The CDR3 is made up of 12 amino acids. The CDR3 here is CASSFGDFEAFF. CDR3 DNA sequence: TGTGCCAGCAGTTTCGGGGATTTTGAAGCTTTCTTT.

The rearrangement links TRBV28 to TRBJ1-6, with D possibly matching TRBD1 (6 bases). V was trimmed by 2 bases and J by 7 bases, leaving 12 bases between them. This CDR3 region has 15 residues. Germline values: CDR1 MDHEN, CDR2 SYDVKM. The CDR3 DNA reads TGTGCCAGCAGTTTAGGAGGGGGTAACAATTCACCCCTCCACTTT. Encoded protein: CASSLGGGNNSPLHF.